What follows are 29 T cell receptor beta chains derived from one specimen sequenced in a study of a mutant IDH1 vaccine in newly diagnosed glioma. Their target antigens are unknown. The time point is: week 47, end of study. A 20-mer mutant IDH1 peptide at 300 ug was injected subcutaneously with topical imiquimod. Profiling relied on immunoSEQ multiplex PCR, and the TCRdb table lists in-frame clones only, not all of them. Counted here are about 94,000 clones, 89% occurring once; the ten biggest clones make up approximately 0.8%. This material consisted of PBMCs, taken from a glioma patient whose treatment included an IDH1 peptide vaccine. The source is a woman between 50 and 59 years old with glioma.

This sequence joins TRBV28 and TRBJ2-2; D gene ambiguous. Trimming took 8 bases from V and 0 from J, leaving 10 bases between them. In germline, CDR1 is MDHEN, CDR2 SYDVKM. CDR3 length: 14 amino acids. CDR3 DNA: TGTGCCAGCCTTCAGGCCCCGAACACCGGGGAGCTGTTTTTT. Its translation: CASLQAPNTGELFF. The complete variable domain, with remaining parts taken from reference TRBV28 and TRBJ2-2, reads DVKVTQSSRYLVKRTGEKVFLECVQDMDHENMFWYRQDPGLGLRLIYFSYDVKMKEKGDIPEGYSVSREKKERFSLILESASTNQTSMYLCASLQAPNTGELFFGEGSRLTVL.

This clone is a singleton in its sample. The gene calls are TRBV28 and TRBJ1-5, with no clear D. There are 14 residues in the CDR3. CDR1 and CDR2 from the germline V gene are MDHEN and SYDVKM. Trimming took 5 bases from V and 5 from J, leaving 13 bases between them. CDR3 amino acids: CASSLSPEDQPQHF. The CDR3 coding sequence is TGTGCCAGCAGTCTCTCACCTGAGGATCAGCCCCAGCATTTT.

The V call is TRBV25-1, the J call TRBJ2-3; 13 nucleotides match TRBD2. V dropped 6 bases and J dropped 2; count of bases not matched to a gene: 8. The CDR3 totals 17 residues. The germline V gene has CDR1 MGHDK and CDR2 SYGVNS. The CDR3 DNA sequence: TGTGCCAGCAGGGGAACGGGACTAGCGGGAAACACAGATACGCAGTATTTT. It codes for CASRGTGLAGNTDTQYF.

This clone was recorded only once. The V call is TRBV19, the J call TRBJ1-5; D possibly corresponds to TRBD1 (5 bases). The CDR3 runs to 15 residues. CDR1 and CDR2 (germline): LNHDA, SQIVND (reference sequence). Deletions cut 5 bases from V and 3 bases from J, with 14 bases between. The CDR3: CASSSFPGTNQPQHF. CDR3 in DNA: TGTGCCAGTAGTTCCTTTCCGGGGACCAATCAGCCCCAGCATTTT.

This rearrangement joins TRBV18 to TRBJ1-2, with 7 bases that match TRBD1. The CDR3 runs to 13 residues. V gave up 4 bases and J gave up 6 bases; unmatched junction bases: 5. Germline CDR1 is KGHSH and CDR2 is LQKENI. CDR3 in amino acids: CASSRQGVDGYTF. The DNA of the CDR3 is TGTGCCAGCTCACGGCAGGGGGTTGATGGCTACACCTTC.

V and J are TRBV29-1 and TRBJ2-1, with D possibly TRBD1 on 6 matching bases. The CDR3 has 12 residues. Per germline, CDR1 SQVTM and CDR2 ANQGSEA. V was shortened by 4 bases and J by 6 bases, with 10 bases between the two germline ends. The CDR3 nucleotides read TGCAGCGTTGTAAACAGGGTCAATGAGCAGTTCTTC. This gives the protein CSVVNRVNEQFF.

The chain joins TRBV25-1 to TRBJ2-5; the D gene is possibly TRBD2 (6 bases). The CDR3 length is 14 residues. Germline CDR1 MGHDK, CDR2 SYGVNS. Trimming stripped 5 bases from V and 1 base from J, with 11 bases between. The CDR3 nucleotides are TGTGCCAGCAGTCCCGGGACTTTCCAAGAGACCCAGTACTTC. Protein sequence: CASSPGTFQETQYF.

The chain carries TRBV18 and TRBJ2-7; 11 bases are a match to TRBD1. This CDR3 has 15 amino acids. Unmatched junction bases numbered 4, after V lost 1 base and J lost 5 bases. CDR1 and CDR2 from the germline V gene are KGHSH and LQKENI. CDR3 coding DNA: TGTGCCAGCTCACCACTGGGACAGGGGGGAAACGAGCAGTACTTC. It yields the protein CASSPLGQGGNEQYF.

This clone was picked up one time. The chain couples TRBV9 to TRBJ2-1; TRBD2 aligns across 11 bases. The CDR3 totals 14 residues. Germline trimming cut 3 bases from V and 7 bases from J; bases unmatched to any gene: 3. Germline values: CDR1 SGDLS, CDR2 YYNGEE. The CDR3 loop is CASSASGRRNEQFF. The CDR3 DNA reads TGTGCCAGCAGCGCTAGCGGGAGGCGGAATGAGCAGTTCTTC.

V and J are TRBV6-5 and TRBJ1-4; D call uncertain. The germline CDR1 and CDR2 sequences are MNHEY and SVGAGI. The CDR3 totals 15 residues. V lost 5 bases and J lost 2, with 12 bases in between. The CDR3 sequence is CASSVRSLTNEKLFF. In DNA form, the CDR3 reads TGTGCCAGCAGTGTCAGGAGCCTCACTAATGAAAAACTGTTTTTT.

The CDR3 DNA is TGCAGCGTTCGAGGCGGACTCTATGGCTACACCTTC. Translated: CSVRGGLYGYTF. V is TRBV29-1 and J is TRBJ1-2; D is unresolved. Deletions cut 5 bases from V and 4 bases from J, with 11 bases between. There are 12 residues in the CDR3. From germline, CDR1 is SQVTM and CDR2 ANQGSEA. Full variable domain (missing parts from reference TRBV29-1 and TRBJ1-2): SAVISQKPSRDICQRGTSLTIQCQVDSQVTMMFWYRQQPGQSLTLIATANQGSEATYESGFVIDKFPISRPNLTFSTLTVSNMSPEDSSIYLCSVRGGLYGYTFGSGTRLTVV.

The CDR3 here is CASSVGPGADGANVLTF. In nucleotides, the CDR3 is TGTGCCAGCAGTGTCGGACCCGGAGCAGATGGGGCCAACGTCCTGACTTTC. The rearrangement links TRBV27 to TRBJ2-6, with D uncertain. Per germline, CDR1 MNHEY and CDR2 SMNVEV (reference sequence). This CDR3 contains 17 residues. Trimming removed 5 bases at V and 3 bases at J, with 17 bases between.

The chain links TRBV6-4 to TRBJ1-1; D perhaps matches TRBD1 (6 bases). The germline V gene encodes CDR1 MRHNA and CDR2 SNTAGT. The V and J ends lost 7 bases and 4 bases respectively, with 25 bases between them. The CDR3 length is 17 residues. CDR3 region: CASTAHPQGTGSTEAFF. The CDR3 coding sequence is TGTGCCAGCACCGCACACCCCCAGGGGACGGGGAGCACTGAAGCTTTCTTT.

The CDR3 loop is CAWGRPDRASYGYTF. The CDR3, as DNA: TGTGCCTGGGGGAGACCCGACAGGGCGTCCTATGGCTACACCTTC. The chain joins TRBV30 to TRBJ1-2, with TRBD1 identical over 7 bases. CDR1 is GTSNPN, CDR2 SVGIG, per germline (reference sequence). V lost 5 bases to trimming and J lost 4 bases; unmatched junction nucleotides: 13. This CDR3 contains 15 residues.

The V and J genes are TRBV6-6 and TRBJ1-5, with D perhaps TRBD1 (6 bases). The CDR3 runs to 14 residues. Between the trimmed V and J ends, which lost 3 bases and 6 bases, there was a span of 12 bases. Looked up from germline, CDR1 is MNHNY and CDR2 is SVGAGI (reference sequence). The CDR3 spells CASSYTGWGQPQHF. The CDR3 DNA reads as TGTGCCAGCAGTTATACAGGGTGGGGTCAGCCCCAGCATTTT.

The chain employs TRBV2 and TRBJ2-1; 8 bases are a match to TRBD1. Germline V gene lookup returns CDR1 SNHLY and CDR2 FYNNEI. This CDR3 is built from 15 residues. V lost 10 bases to trimming and J lost 2 bases; unmatched junction nucleotides: 10. CDR3 loop: CATPPGTGPYNEQFF. CDR3 in DNA: TGTGCCACACCTCCCGGGACAGGACCCTACAATGAGCAGTTCTTC.

The V call is TRBV6-6, the J call TRBJ2-2; possibly TRBD1 or TRBD2 for D (5 bases each). V was trimmed by 5 bases and J by 7 bases, leaving 20 bases between them. CDR1 is MNHNY, CDR2 SVGAGI, per germline (reference sequence). There are 16 residues in the CDR3. This CDR3 is CASSTGRGGAVGELFF. The CDR3 nucleotides are TGTGCCAGCAGTACGGGTCGTGGGGGAGCGGTCGGGGAGCTGTTTTTT.

This rearrangement joins TRBV28 to TRBJ2-1; D uncertain. There are 12 residues in the CDR3. The germline gives CDR1 MDHEN, CDR2 SYDVKM. The germline V and J ends were trimmed by 1 base and 8 bases, with 6 bases remaining between them. The CDR3 spells CASSLLGYEQFF. Written as DNA, the CDR3 is TGTGCCAGCAGTTTATTGGGGTATGAGCAGTTCTTC.

A remark on this clone: The sample carries other DNA sequences with the same CDR3. The V call is TRBV5-1, the J call TRBJ2-3, with a tentative D call TRBD1 (5 bases). The germline CDR1 and CDR2 sequences are SGHRS and YFSETQ. Between the trimmed V and J ends, which lost 1 base and 0 bases, there was a span of 6 bases. This CDR3 has 14 amino acids. The CDR3 nucleotides read TGCGCCAGCAGCTTGCAGGGAAGCACAGATACGCAGTATTTT. It specifies CASSLQGSTDTQYF.

The rearrangement uses TRBV5-4 and TRBJ2-7; D unclear. V lost 4 bases and J 5 bases, leaving 10 bases between the germline ends. The CDR3 loop spans 12 amino acids. Germline V gene data show CDR1 as SGHNT and CDR2 as YYREEE (reference sequence). CDR3: CASSVKMDEQYF. CDR3 nucleotides: TGTGCCAGCAGCGTAAAGATGGACGAGCAGTACTTC.

The V call is TRBV6-6, the J call TRBJ1-1; TRBD1 might be the D (5 bases). This CDR3 comprises 13 residues. Germline V gene sequence: CDR1 MNHNY, CDR2 SVGAGI (reference sequence). V was shortened by 11 bases and J by 0 bases, with 13 bases between the two germline ends. The CDR3 sequence: CAGKGPVNTEAFF. DNA of the CDR3: TGTGCCGGGAAGGGACCCGTGAACACTGAAGCTTTCTTT.

This chain links TRBV5-1 with TRBJ2-6; the match to TRBD1 covers 7 bases. Trimming at V came to 4 bases and at J to 1 base, leaving 5 bases not matched to a gene. The CDR3 spans 16 residues. Per germline, CDR1 SGHRS and CDR2 YFSETQ. The CDR3 region is CASSPLTGSGANVLTF. In DNA form, the CDR3 reads TGCGCCAGCAGCCCATTGACAGGGTCTGGGGCCAACGTCCTGACTTTC.

This clone was detected a few times. The chain employs TRBV28 and TRBJ1-5; 10 nucleotides line up with TRBD1. Germline trimming cut 1 base from V and 3 bases from J; bases unmatched to any gene: 6. The CDR3 is 17 amino acids. Germline CDR1 reads MDHEN; CDR2 reads SYDVKM. CDR3: CASSLLGTGALNQPQHF. In nucleotides, the CDR3 is TGTGCCAGCAGTTTATTAGGGACAGGGGCCCTCAATCAGCCCCAGCATTTT.

This clone came up once. CDR3 residues: CASSLAGAETQYF. CDR3 nucleotide sequence: TGCGCCAGCAGCTTGGCCGGTGCGGAGACCCAGTACTTC. This chain uses TRBV5-1 with TRBJ2-5, with no clear D. This CDR3 is 13 amino acids long. In germline, CDR1 is SGHRS, CDR2 YFSETQ. Between the trimmed V and J ends, which lost 0 bases and 5 bases, there was a span of 8 bases.

The chain uses TRBV28 and TRBJ2-7; no definite D call. Germline lookup yields CDR1 MDHEN and CDR2 SYDVKM. Trimming left V 3 bases short and J 2 bases short, with 8 bases between. CDR3 length: 13 residues. The CDR3: CASSLGRPYEQYF. For the CDR3, the DNA is TGTGCCAGCAGTTTGGGCAGACCCTACGAGCAGTACTTC.

This chain links TRBV6-5 with TRBJ2-7; 7 bases line up with TRBD1. In germline, CDR1 is MNHEY, CDR2 SVGAGI. The CDR3 is 14 residues long. The V segment lost 6 bases and the J segment 3 bases; nucleotides outside the gene matches: 8. CDR3 sequence: CASRSTGHNYEQYF. In DNA, the CDR3 is TGTGCCAGCAGGTCGACAGGGCACAACTACGAGCAGTACTTC.

This rearrangement joins TRBV14 to TRBJ2-1, with D possibly matching TRBD2 (6 bases). Germline V CDR1 and CDR2: SGHDN, FVKESK. The V and J ends lost 4 bases and 9 bases respectively, with 28 bases between them. The CDR3 has 18 residues. In DNA form, the CDR3 reads TGTGCCAGCAGCCCGCTTATCAAACAGGCGGGGACCTCGGGTGAGCAGTTCTTC. Its protein product is CASSPLIKQAGTSGEQFF.

This clone was seen a few times. The chain couples TRBV6-1 to TRBJ1-1; D might be TRBD1 (5 bases). From germline, CDR1 is MNHNS and CDR2 SASEGT. The ends were cut back, 7 bases at V and 1 base at J, with 13 bases in the middle. The CDR3 length is 14 residues. CDR3 sequence reads: CASKGLAANTEAFF. CDR3 coding DNA: TGTGCCAGCAAGGGGCTAGCTGCGAACACTGAAGCTTTCTTT.

The chain has TRBV5-4 and TRBJ2-5; no clear D gene. The CDR3 runs 13 residues. V lost 4 bases and J lost 1, with 8 bases in between. Germline V gene sequence: CDR1 SGHNT, CDR2 YYREEE (reference sequence). The CDR3 reads CASSLGGQETQYF. The CDR3 DNA sequence: TGTGCCAGCAGCCTGGGCGGCCAAGAGACCCAGTACTTC.